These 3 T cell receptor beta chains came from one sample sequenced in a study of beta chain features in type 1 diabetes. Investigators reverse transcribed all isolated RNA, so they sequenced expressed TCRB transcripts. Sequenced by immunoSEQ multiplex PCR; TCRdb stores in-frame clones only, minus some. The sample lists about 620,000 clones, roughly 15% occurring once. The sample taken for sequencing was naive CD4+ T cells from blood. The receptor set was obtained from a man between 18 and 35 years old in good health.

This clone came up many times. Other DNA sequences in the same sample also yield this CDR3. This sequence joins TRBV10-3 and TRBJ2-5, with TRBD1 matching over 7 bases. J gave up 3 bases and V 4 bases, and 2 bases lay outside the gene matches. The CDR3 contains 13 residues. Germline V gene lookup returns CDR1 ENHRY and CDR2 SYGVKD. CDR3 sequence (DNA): TGTGCCATCAGTGGGACAGGAAAAGAGACCCAGTACTTC. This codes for CAISGTGKETQYF.

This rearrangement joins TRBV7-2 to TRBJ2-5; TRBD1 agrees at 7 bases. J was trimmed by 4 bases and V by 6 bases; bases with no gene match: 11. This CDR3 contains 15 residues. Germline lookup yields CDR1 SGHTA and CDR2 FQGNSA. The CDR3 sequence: CASSSGQLIGETQYF. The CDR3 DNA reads TGTGCCAGCAGTTCGGGACAGTTGATCGGAGAGACCCAGTACTTC.

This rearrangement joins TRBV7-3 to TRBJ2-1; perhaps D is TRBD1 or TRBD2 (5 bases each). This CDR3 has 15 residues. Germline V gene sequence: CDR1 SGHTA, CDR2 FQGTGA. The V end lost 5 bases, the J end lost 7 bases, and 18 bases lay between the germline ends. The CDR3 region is CASSKSGTAGNEQFF. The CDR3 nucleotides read TGTGCCAGCAGCAAATCCGGGACCGCCGGGAATGAGCAGTTCTTC.